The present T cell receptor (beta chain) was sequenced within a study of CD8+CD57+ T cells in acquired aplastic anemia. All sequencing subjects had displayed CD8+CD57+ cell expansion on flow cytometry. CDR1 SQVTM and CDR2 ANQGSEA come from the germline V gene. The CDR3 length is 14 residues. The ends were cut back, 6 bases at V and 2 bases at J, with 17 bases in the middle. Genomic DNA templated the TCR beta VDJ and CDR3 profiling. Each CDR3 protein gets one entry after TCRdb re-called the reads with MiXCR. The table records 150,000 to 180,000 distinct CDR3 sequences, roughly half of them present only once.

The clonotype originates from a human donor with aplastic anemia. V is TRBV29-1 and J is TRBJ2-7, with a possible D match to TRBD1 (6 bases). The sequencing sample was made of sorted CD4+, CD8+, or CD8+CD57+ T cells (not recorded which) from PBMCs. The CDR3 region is CSVVDSRGPYEQYF. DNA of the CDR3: TGCAGCGTAGTGGACAGTCGAGGTCCCTACGAGCAGTACTTC.